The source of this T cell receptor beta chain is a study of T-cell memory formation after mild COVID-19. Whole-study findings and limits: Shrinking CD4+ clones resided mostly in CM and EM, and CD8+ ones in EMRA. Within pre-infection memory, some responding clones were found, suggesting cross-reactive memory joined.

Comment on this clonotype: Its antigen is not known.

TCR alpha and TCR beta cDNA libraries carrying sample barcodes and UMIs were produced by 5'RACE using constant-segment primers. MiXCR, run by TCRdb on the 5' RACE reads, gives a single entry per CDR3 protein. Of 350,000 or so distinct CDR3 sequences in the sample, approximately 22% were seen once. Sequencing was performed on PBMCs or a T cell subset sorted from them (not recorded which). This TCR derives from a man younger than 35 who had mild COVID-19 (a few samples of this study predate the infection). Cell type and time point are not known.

The CDR3 sequence: CASSYGVGRATDTQYF. The CDR3 coding sequence is TGTGCCAGCAGTTACGGGGTAGGGCGTGCCACAGATACGCAGTATTTT. This rearrangement joins TRBV6-2 or TRBV6-3 to TRBJ2-3, with unresolved D. The germline CDR1 and CDR2 sequences are MNHEY and SVGEGT. V lost 2 bases and J lost 2, with 14 bases in between. This CDR3 spans 16 amino acids.